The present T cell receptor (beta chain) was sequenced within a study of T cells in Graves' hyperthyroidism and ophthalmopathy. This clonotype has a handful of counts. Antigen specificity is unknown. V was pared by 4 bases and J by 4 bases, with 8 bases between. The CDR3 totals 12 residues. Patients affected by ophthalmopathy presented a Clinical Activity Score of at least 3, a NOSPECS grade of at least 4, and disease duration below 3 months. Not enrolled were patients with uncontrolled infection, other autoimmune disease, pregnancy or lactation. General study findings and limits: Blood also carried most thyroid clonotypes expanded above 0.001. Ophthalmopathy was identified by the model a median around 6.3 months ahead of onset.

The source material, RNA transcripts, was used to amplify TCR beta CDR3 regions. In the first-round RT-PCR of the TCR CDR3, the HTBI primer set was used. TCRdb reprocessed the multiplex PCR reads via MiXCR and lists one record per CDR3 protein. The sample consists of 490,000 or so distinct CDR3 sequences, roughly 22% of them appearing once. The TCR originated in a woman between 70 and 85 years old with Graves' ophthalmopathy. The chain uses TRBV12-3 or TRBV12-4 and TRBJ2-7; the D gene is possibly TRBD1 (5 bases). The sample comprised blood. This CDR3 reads CASSYQGYEQYF. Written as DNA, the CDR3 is TGTGCCAGCAGTTACCAGGGTTACGAGCAGTACTTC.